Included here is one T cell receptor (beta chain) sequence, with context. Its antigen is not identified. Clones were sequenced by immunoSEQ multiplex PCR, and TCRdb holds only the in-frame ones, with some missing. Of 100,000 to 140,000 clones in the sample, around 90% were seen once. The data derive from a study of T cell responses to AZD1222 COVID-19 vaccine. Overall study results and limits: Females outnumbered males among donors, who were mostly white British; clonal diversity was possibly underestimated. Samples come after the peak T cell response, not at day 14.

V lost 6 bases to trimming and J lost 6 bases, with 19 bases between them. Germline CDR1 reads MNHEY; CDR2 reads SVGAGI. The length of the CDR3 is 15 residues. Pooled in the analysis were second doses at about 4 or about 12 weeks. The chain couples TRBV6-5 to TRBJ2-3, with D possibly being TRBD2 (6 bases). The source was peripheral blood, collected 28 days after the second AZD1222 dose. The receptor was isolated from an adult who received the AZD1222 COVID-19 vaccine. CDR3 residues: CASRPAQFGGDTQYF. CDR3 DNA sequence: TGTGCCAGCAGACCAGCTCAGTTCGGAGGGGATACGCAGTATTTT.